This T cell receptor (beta chain) stems from a study of cytomegalovirus exposure and HLA in healthy donors (TCRdb year 2017). General notes on the study: According to an earlier analysis of several hundred of the donors, about 179 million T cells yielded roughly 110 million unique TCR beta sequences and about 280 Gb of sequence data. Roughly 300 gigabases of sequencing data and tens of millions of unique TCR sequences were included in an early release covering around 600 HLA-typed donors. Among the roughly 400 genotyped donors, around 81% belonged to the genetic ancestry cluster associated with self-reported Caucasian donors. The aim of the study was to test whether cataloging public T cell receptors could identify signatures of past pathogen exposure. The study profiled the T cell repertoires of 666 subjects by immunosequencing and related them to cytomegalovirus serostatus. Besides the first cohort of some 670 subjects, a separate validation cohort made up of 95 to 150 different subjects was used. To predict cytomegalovirus infection status, the study combined high-throughput TCR immunosequencing, statistical association of individual TCRs with disease status, and machine learning. To study patterns of TCR occurrence, a later analysis re-analyzed previously published TCR beta repertoires from just over 650 donors and added high-resolution HLA genotyping. The later analysis used no new phenotypic data to find candidate immune exposures, relying instead on TCR beta sequences and their occurrence across donors. In an earlier analysis of around 540 of the donors, high-throughput TCR beta sequencing was used to judge whether each TCR beta V gene segment behaved as functional or pseudogenic. Alongside the repertoire data, information on donor age, sex, ethnicity and CMV serostatus was compiled. Genome-wide SNP genotypes for about 60% of the roughly 670 donors were used in a later genetic analysis, which treated that subset as a discovery cohort. All discovery cohort repertoires had been generated on a single sequencing platform. Both class I and class II loci were covered by HLA typing, at four-digit resolution. The number of donors typed differed by locus, with about 629-630 for A, B, C, DRB1 and DQB1, roughly 520 for DQA1, 600 to 610 for DPA1, and roughly 450 for DPB1. Roughly five DR-DQ haplotypes were handled as single units for association and clustering, since linkage in the cohort was strong. Across some 400 genotyped donors of the cohort, an average of roughly 230,000 unique TCR beta nucleotide sequences per donor were sequenced, and 15% to 20% of those sequences were non-productive.

The study at large found these results: A later genetic analysis associated a missense DCLRE1C variant with V-gene and J-gene trimming of TCR beta chains, and an independent cohort replicated the association. In this cohort, only TCR beta chains were sequenced, and detectable features were limited by the absence of alpha or paired-chain data. Because HLA typing was missing for some donors at each locus, association tests included only the typed subset. Across donors, most TCR sequences were observed very rarely, whereas some public TCRs were present in many individuals. Because the 87-base-pair reads could not distinguish some IMGT-functional V segments, including TRBV6-2 and TRBV6-3, those segments were excluded. The study listed over 150 TCR beta chains as associated with cytomegalovirus. Broadly in line with IMGT annotations, most TCR beta V segments showed up in productive rearrangements about 90% or about 30% of the time in an earlier analysis of some 590 of the donors. Specific HLA alleles were associated with 18,000 or so TCR beta sequences at a false discovery rate of 0.05 in a later analysis. Strong co-occurrence of HLA alleles, especially DR and DQ, made assigning TCR associations to individual alleles difficult. In a later analysis, HLA-associated TCR beta chains showed more clonal expansion and lower generation probabilities than non-associated chains that were equally common. The classifier was reported to diagnose cytomegalovirus status with high specificity and sensitivity in both the original cohort and the validation cohort. A further reported finding was that TCR beta sequences accurately predicted the HLA-A and HLA-B alleles for most subjects in the first cohort. The earlier analysis of approximately 590 of the donors excluded about 16 rarely observed V segments, including chromosome 9 orphons, because counts were too low. According to a later analysis, most CMV-associated TCR beta chains appeared to be HLA-restricted, and the HLA associations seemed to be driven largely by CMV exposure. It was suggested by the authors that the approach could potentially be generalized to other disease states and immunological phenotypes. Presence/absence analyses assumed roughly uniform sequencing depth across donors, an assumption that may not hold. A group of highly shared sequence variants was considered likely to be a technical artifact of the sequencing pipeline. In a later analysis, several top co-occurrence clusters were reported to appear linked to parvovirus B19, influenza, CMV and Epstein-Barr virus. A later analysis found that TCR association rates varied across HLA loci, with DRB1 alleles showing the most associated TCRs and HLA-C alleles the fewest. In vitro tests confirmed that three of the cytomegalovirus-associated TCR beta chains recognize cytomegalovirus antigens. CMV serostatus was the only immune exposure information available for the cohort. Compared with the roughly 600-donor mean, donors in an Asian-associated ancestry cluster had fewer N-insertions in productive TCRs, according to a later genetic analysis. Correlated functional status among segregating V segments might reflect linkage disequilibrium, but an unknown experimental factor could not be ruled out.

V has 1 base trimmed and J has 5 bases trimmed; junction bases matching no gene number 10. From the cysteine up to the phenylalanine, the CDR3 has a length of 16 residues. The DNA shown is the 48-base CDR3, in frame from base 1. CDR1 and CDR2 were assigned from the germline V gene as MDHEN and SYDVKM. Receptor amplification or capture employed the immunoSEQ multiplex PCR assay. The multiplex PCR relied on a mix of 60 forward primers for TCR Vbeta segments and 13 reverse primers for TCR Jbeta segments. A multiplex PCR assay on genomic DNA amplified the CDR3 region of rearranged TCR beta genes. The amplified TCR beta libraries were sequenced on the Illumina HiSeq System as 87-base-pair reads. Under the source paper's analysis protocol: In a later analysis, about 80 million unique TCR beta chains were counted across the 500 to 700 repertoires, and approximately 11 million of these chains were shared by at least two donors. A nearest-neighbor algorithm error-corrected the raw reads and collapsed the reads into unique sequences, merging closely related sequences to remove PCR and sequencing errors. Alignment of CDR3 sequences to IMGT reference sequences was used to assign V, D and J gene segments. Each retained sequence needed at least a six-nucleotide match to both a V gene segment and a J gene segment. Rearrangements were called productive when the CDR3 lacked stop codons and stayed in frame with V and J; all others were non-productive. Following IMGT convention, CDR3 was defined as the stretch from the second conserved V-encoded cysteine up to the conserved J-encoded phenylalanine. The earlier analysis of about 590 of the donors excluded sequences that lacked an unambiguous match to a single V gene segment. In an earlier analysis of roughly 600 of the donors, a V segment was called functional when productive rearrangements were above 56.7%, and segregating when the standard deviation between donors exceeded 5%. To diagnose cytomegalovirus status from the catalog of TCR beta chain sequences, a statistical classification framework was built. A later analysis assigned V and J genes by comparing TCR nucleotide sequences with IMGT/GENE-DB human TR gene sequences. Using the TCRdist pipeline, a later analysis assigned CDR3 sequences along with most-parsimonious VDJ recombination scenarios. A later analysis defined each TCR beta chain by its CDR3 amino acid sequence plus V-gene family, and excluded reads lacking a unique V-gene family. To address suspected cross-contamination and a sequencing artifact, a later analysis removed some 620 highly shared, low-generation-probability nucleotide sequences. A later analysis calculated a clonal expansion index for each public chain from normalized within-repertoire ranks of inferred template counts. In a later analysis, generation probabilities were computed with a VDJ recombination model fitted to out-of-frame rearrangements, and the resulting probabilities were checked against IGoR. In a later analysis, hypergeometric tests were used to score TCR-TCR, TCR-HLA and TCR-CMV co-occurrence, with a repertoire-size bias correction applied to TCR pairs. To estimate false discovery rates, a later analysis permuted the HLA or CMV assignments 20 times. In a later analysis, co-occurring TCRs were grouped using DBSCAN, with TCRdist sequence similarity added in when clustering inside HLA-allele-positive subsets. Repertoires with fewer than 30,000 or more than 120,000 public chains were left out of co-occurrence clustering, as were about five repertoires with anomalous nucleotide sharing. The source is immuneACCESS, and TCRdb retained only in-frame sequences with V and J called. Part of the clones is not carried over; for the studies checked, unresolved V genes explain less than half of this, and the remainder is unexplained. That table supplies the V and J calls and clone size; D and trimming were determined from the DNA. The sample yields about 160,000 clones; approximately 80% were counted once. The top ten clones comprise around 2% of the sample.

The cohort was made up of several hundred healthy bone marrow donors. At the time of sampling, every cohort member was nominally healthy, though immune exposures that went unrecorded were likely present. The donor tested CMV seronegative and was one of the 352 seronegative cohort members. Each donor provided a peripheral blood sample, and peripheral blood mononuclear cells were used for TCR beta sequencing. Genomic DNA was extracted from the blood cell samples with the Qiagen DNeasy Blood Extraction Kit. Concerning this clone: Its antigen remains undetermined. No per-base quality is available; no much larger clone lies one base away.

The receptor chain draws on TRBV28 and TRBJ2-7; 8 bases in the junction line up with TRBD1. Sequenced material: PBMCs. The sequence derives from a man aged 18 to 30 in good health and CMV-seronegative. The CDR3 sequence is CASSLLAGTGKNEQYF. The bases are TGTGCCAGCAGTTTATTGGCCGGGACAGGTAAAAACGAGCAGTACTTC.